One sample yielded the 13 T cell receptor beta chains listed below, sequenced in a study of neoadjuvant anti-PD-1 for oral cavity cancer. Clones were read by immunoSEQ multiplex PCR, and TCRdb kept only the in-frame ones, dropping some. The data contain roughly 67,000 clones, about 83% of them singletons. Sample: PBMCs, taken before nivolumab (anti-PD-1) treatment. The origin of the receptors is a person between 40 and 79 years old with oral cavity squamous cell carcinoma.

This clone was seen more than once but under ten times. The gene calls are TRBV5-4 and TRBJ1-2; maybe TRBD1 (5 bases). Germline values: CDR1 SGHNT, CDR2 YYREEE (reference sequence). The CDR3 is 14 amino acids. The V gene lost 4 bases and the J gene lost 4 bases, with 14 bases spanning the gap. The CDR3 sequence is CASSVPGGAYGYTF. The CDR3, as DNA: TGTGCCAGCAGCGTCCCCGGAGGGGCCTATGGCTACACCTTC.

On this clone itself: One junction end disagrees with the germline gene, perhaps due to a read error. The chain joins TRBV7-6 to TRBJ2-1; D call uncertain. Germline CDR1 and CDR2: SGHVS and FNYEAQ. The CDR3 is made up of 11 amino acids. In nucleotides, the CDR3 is TGTGCCAGCAGCAGATACACTGAGCAGTTCTTC. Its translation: CASSRYTEQFF.

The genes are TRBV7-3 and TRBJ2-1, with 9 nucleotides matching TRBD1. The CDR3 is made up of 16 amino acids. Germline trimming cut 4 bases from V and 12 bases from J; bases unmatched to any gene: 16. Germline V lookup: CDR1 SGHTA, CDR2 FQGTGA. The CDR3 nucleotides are TGTGCCAGCAGCTCGCCTACTGGGACAGGGAGGTGGAGGCAGTTCTTC. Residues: CASSSPTGTGRWRQFF.

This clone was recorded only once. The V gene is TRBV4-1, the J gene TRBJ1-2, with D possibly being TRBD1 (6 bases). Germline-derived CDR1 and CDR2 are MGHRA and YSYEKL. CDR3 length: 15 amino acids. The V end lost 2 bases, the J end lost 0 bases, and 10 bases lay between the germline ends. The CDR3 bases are TGCGCCAGCAGCCAACAACAGGGAACTAACTATGGCTACACCTTC. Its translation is CASSQQQGTNYGYTF.

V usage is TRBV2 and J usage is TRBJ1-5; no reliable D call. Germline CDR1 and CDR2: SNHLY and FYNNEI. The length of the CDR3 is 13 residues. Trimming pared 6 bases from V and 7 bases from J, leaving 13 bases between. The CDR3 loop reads CASRSLIYQPQHF. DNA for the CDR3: TGTGCCAGCAGATCTTTGATTTACCAGCCCCAGCATTTT.

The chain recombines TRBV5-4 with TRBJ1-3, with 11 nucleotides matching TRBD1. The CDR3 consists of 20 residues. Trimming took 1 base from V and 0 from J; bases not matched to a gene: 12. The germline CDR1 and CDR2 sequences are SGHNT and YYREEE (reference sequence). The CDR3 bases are TGTGCCAGCAGCTTGTTCCCCCGGGACAGGGGGTCATACTCTGGAAACACCATATATTTT. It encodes CASSLFPRDRGSYSGNTIYF.

CDR3 in amino acids: CASSKSRDIFETQYF. The CDR3 DNA is TGTGCCAGCAGTAAATCCCGGGACATTTTCGAGACCCAGTACTTC. The V gene is TRBV6-1, the J gene TRBJ2-5, with TRBD1 as a possible D gene (6 bases). Germline V lookup: CDR1 MNHNS, CDR2 SASEGT. V was clipped by 5 bases and J by 5 bases, with 18 bases between them. The CDR3 is 15 amino acids.

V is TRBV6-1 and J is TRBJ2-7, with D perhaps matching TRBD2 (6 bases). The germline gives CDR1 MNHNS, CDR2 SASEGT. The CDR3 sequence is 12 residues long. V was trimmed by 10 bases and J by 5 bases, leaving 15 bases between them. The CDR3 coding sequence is TGTGCCACCTTTGCGGGAATCCACGAGCAGTACTTC. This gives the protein CATFAGIHEQYF.

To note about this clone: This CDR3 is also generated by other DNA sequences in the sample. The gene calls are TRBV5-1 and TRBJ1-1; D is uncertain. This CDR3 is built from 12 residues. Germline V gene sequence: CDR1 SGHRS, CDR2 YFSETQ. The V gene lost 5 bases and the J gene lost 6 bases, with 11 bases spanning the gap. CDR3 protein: CASSPTGPEAFF. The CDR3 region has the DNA TGCGCCAGCAGTCCCACGGGTCCTGAAGCTTTCTTT. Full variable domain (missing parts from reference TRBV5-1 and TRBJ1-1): KAGVTQTPRYLIKTRGQQVTLSCSPISGHRSVSWYQQTPGQGLQFLFEYFSETQRNKGNFPGRFSGRQFSNSRSEMNVSTLELGDSALYLCASSPTGPEAFFGQGTRLTVV.

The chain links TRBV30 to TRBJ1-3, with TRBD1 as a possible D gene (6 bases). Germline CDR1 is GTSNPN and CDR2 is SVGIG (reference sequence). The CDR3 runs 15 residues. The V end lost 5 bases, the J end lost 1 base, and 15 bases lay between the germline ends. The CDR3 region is CAWDLLQGSGNTIYF. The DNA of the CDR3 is TGTGCCTGGGACCTTCTACAGGGTTCTGGAAACACCATATATTTT.

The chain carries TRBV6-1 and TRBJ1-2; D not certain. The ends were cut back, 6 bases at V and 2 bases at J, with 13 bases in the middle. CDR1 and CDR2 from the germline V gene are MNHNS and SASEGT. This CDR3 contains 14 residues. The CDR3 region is CASSPEGVNYGYTF. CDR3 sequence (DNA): TGTGCCAGCAGCCCTGAGGGCGTAAACTATGGCTACACCTTC.

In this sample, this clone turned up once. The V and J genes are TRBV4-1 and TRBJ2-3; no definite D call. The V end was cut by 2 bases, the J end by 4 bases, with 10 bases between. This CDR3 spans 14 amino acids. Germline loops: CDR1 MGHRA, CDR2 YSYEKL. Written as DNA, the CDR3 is TGCGCCAGCAGCCAACTAACGGGTGCAGATACGCAGTATTTT. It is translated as CASSQLTGADTQYF.

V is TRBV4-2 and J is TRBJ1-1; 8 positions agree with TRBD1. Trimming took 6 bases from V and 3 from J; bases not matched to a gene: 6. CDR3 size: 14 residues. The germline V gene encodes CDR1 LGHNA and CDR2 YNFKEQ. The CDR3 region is CASRSDRGDTEAFF. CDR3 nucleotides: TGTGCCAGCAGATCCGACAGGGGCGACACTGAAGCTTTCTTT.